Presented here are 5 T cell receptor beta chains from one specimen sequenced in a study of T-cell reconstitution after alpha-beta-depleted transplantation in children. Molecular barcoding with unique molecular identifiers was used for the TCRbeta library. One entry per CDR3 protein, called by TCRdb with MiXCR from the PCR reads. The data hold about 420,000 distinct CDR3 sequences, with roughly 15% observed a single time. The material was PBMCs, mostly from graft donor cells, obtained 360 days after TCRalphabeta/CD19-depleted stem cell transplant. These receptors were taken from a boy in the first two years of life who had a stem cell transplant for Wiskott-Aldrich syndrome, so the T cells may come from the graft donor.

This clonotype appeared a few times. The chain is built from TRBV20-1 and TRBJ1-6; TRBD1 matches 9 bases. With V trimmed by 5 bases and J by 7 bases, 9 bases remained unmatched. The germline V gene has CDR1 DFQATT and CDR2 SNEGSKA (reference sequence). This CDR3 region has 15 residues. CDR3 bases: TGCAGTGCTCTTGGGACAGGGAGGCGGAATTCACCCCTCCACTTT. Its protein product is CSALGTGRRNSPLHF.

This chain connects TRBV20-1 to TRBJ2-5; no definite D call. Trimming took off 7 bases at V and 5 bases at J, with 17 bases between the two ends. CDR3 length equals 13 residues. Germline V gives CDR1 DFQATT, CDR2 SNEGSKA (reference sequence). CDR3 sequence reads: CSVLWENGETQYF. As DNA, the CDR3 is TGCAGTGTCCTGTGGGAAAACGGCGAGACCCAGTACTTC.

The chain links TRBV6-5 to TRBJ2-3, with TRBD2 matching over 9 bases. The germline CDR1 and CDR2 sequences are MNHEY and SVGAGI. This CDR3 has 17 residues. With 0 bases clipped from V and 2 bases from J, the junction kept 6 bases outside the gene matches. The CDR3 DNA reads TGTGCCAGCAGTTACTCGGTCCAGCGGGGGGCCACAGATACGCAGTATTTT. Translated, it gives CASSYSVQRGATDTQYF.

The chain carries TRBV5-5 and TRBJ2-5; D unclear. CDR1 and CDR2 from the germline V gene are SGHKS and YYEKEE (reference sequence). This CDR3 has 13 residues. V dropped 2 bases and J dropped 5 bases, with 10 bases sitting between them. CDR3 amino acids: CASSFSVGETQYF. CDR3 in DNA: TGTGCCAGCAGCTTTTCAGTTGGGGAGACCCAGTACTTC.

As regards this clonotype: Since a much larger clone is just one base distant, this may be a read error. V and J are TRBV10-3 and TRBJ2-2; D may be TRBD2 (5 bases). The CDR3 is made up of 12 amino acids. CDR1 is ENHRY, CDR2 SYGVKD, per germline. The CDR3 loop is CAITKNTGELCF. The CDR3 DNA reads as TGTGCCATCACCAAGAACACCGGGGAGCTGTGTTTT.